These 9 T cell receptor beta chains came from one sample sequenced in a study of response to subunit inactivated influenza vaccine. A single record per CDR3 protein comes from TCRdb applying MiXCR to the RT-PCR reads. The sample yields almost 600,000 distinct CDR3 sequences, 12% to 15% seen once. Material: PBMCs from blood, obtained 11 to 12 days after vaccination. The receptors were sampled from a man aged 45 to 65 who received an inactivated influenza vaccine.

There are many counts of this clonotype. The CDR3 DNA follows: TGTGCCAGCAGCCAAGATCGGTCTAGCGTTTACAATGAGCAGTTCTTC. Protein sequence: CASSQDRSSVYNEQFF. The genes are TRBV4-2 and TRBJ2-1, with a weak D call TRBD2 (6 bases). CDR3 length equals 16 residues. The V and J ends lost 0 bases and 4 bases respectively, with 13 bases between them. The germline V gene has CDR1 LGHNA and CDR2 YNFKEQ.

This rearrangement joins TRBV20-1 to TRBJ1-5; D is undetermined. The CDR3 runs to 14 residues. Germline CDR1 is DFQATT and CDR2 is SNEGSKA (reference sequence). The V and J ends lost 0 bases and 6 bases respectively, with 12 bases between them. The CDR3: CSARDSHMRQPQHF. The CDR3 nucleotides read TGCAGTGCTAGAGATTCCCATATGCGTCAGCCCCAGCATTTT.

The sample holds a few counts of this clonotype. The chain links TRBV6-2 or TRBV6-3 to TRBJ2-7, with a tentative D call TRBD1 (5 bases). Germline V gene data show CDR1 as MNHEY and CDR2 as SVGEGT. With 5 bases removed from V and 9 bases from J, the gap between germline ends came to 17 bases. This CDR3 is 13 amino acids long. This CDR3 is CASSTIRAIGQYF. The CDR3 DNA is TGTGCCAGCAGTACGATCAGGGCCATCGGGCAGTACTTC.

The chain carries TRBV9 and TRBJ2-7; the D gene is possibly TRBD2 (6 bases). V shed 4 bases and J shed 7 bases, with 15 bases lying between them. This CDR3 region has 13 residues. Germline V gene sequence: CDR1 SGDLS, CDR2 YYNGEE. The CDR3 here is CASSPHGGEEQYF. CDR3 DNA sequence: TGTGCCAGCAGCCCCCATGGCGGGGAAGAGCAGTACTTC. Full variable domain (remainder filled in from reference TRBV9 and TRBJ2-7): DSGVTQTPKHLITATGQRVTLRCSPRSGDLSVYWYQQSLDQGLQFLIQYYNGEERAKGNILERFSAQQFPDLHSELNLSSLELGDSALYFCASSPHGGEEQYFGPGTRLTVT.

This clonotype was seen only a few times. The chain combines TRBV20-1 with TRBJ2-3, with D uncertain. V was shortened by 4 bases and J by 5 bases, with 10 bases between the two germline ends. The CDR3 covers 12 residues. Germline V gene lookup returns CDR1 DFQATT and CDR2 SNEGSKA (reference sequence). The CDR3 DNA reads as TGCAGTGCTACCCATGAGGTAGATACGCAGTATTTT. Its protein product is CSATHEVDTQYF.

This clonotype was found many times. The CDR3 DNA sequence: TGTGCCAGCAGTGAAGATATAGTAAATCAGCCCCAGCATTTT. Translating gives CASSEDIVNQPQHF. The chain carries TRBV2 and TRBJ1-5, with D unresolved. The ends were cut back, 1 base at V and 4 bases at J, with 8 bases in the middle. CDR3 length: 14 amino acids. Germline lookup yields CDR1 SNHLY and CDR2 FYNNEI. The whole variable domain, filled in from reference TRBV2 and TRBJ1-5, reads EPEVTQTPSHQVTQMGQEVILRCVPISNHLYFYWYRQILGQKVEFLVSFYNNEISEKSEIFDDQFSVERPDGSNFTLKIRSTKLEDSAMYFCASSEDIVNQPQHFGDGTRLSIL.

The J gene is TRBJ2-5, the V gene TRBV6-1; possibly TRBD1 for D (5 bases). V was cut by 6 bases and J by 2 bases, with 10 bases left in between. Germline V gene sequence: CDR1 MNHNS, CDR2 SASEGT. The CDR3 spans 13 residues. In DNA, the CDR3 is TGTGCCAGCAGAATGACAGTTCAAGAGACCCAGTACTTC. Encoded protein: CASRMTVQETQYF.

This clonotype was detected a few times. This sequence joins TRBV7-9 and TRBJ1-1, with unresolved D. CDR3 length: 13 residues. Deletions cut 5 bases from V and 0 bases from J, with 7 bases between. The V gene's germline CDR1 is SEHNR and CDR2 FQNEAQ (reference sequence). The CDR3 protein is CASSPIMNTEAFF. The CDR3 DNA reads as TGTGCCAGCAGCCCAATTATGAACACTGAAGCTTTCTTT.

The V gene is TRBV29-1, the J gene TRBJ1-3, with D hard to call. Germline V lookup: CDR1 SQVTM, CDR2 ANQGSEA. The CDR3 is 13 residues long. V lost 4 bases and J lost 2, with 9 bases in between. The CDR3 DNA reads TGCAGCGTTGGCATAGGGACTGGAAACACCATATATTTT. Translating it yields CSVGIGTGNTIYF. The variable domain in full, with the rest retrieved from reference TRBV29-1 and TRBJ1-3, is SAVISQKPSRDICQRGTSLTIQCQVDSQVTMMFWYRQQPGQSLTLIATANQGSEATYESGFVIDKFPISRPNLTFSTLTVSNMSPEDSSIYLCSVGIGTGNTIYFGEGSWLTVV.